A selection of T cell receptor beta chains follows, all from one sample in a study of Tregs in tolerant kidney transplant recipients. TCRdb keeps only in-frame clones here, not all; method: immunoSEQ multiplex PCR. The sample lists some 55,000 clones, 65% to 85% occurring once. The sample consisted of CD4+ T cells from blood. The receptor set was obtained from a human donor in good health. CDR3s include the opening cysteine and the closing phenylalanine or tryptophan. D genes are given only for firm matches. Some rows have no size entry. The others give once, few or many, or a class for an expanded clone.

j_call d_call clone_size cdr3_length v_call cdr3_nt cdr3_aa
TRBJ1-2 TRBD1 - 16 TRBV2 TGTGCCAGCAGCCGACAGGGCCGGGAAGCTAACTATGGCTACACCTTC CASSRQGREANYGYTF
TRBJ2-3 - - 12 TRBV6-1 TGTGCCAGCAGTGAAATAACAGATACGCAGTATTTT CASSEITDTQYF
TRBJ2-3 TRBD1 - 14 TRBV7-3 TGTGCCAGCAGCTTAAGAGGGGGCGAGGATACGCAGTATTTT CASSLRGGEDTQYF
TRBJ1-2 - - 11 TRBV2 TGTGCCGGCAAACGGGATTATGGCTACACCTTC CAGKRDYGYTF
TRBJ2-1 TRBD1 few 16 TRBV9 TGTGCCAGCAGCGTAGAAGTGGGACAGTCCTACAATGAGCAGTTCTTC CASSVEVGQSYNEQFF
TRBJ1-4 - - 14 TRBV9 TGTGCCAGCAGCGGCGGTAGTTGGGATGAAAAACTGTTTTTT CASSGGSWDEKLFF
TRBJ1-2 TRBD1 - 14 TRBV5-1 TGCGCCAGCAGCTCGGGACAGAACTTGCATGGCTACACCTTC CASSSGQNLHGYTF
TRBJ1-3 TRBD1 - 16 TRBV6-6 TGTGCCAGCAGTCCGCAGGGGGGAGGCAGTGGAAACACCATATATTTT CASSPQGGGSGNTIYF
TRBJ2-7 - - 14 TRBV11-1 TGTGCCAGCAGCCCTTACCTATCGTCCTACGAGCAGTACTTC CASSPYLSSYEQYF
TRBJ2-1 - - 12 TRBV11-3 TGTGCCAGCAGCTTAGGACGAGAGGAGCAGTTCTTC CASSLGREEQFF
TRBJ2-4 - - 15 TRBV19 TGTGCCACTTCCCCCCCCGGGACCCTCAAAAACATTCAGTACTTC CATSPPGTLKNIQYF
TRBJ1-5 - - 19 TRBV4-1 TGCGCCAGCAGCCAAGTGCGGGGTAGCAGGACGGGTGGCAATCAGCCCCAGCATTTT CASSQVRGSRTGGNQPQHF
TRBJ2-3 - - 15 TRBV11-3 TGTGCCAGCAGCTTATTAGCGGTTCGCACAGATACGCAGTATTTT CASSLLAVRTDTQYF
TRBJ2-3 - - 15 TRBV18 TGTGCCAGCTCCCCACCGACCGGGACGACAGATACGCAGTATTTT CASSPPTGTTDTQYF
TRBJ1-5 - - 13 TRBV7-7 TGTGCCAGCAGCTTAGGAGAAAATCAGCCCCAGCATTTT CASSLGENQPQHF